The clone carrying this T cell receptor (beta chain) was counted only a few times. Its antigen is unidentified. This entry belongs to a study of T-cell reconstitution after alpha-beta-depleted transplantation in children. General observations from the study: Approximately two months post-transplant, alpha-beta T cells reportedly originated from several hundred expanded graft clones. TCRbeta diversity was high at day 60 in some patients (a result of surviving recipient T cells and thymic progenitors). Once a year had passed after transplant, T-cell counts and diversity came mostly from newly produced T cells.

Unique molecular identifiers were used to barcode this TCRbeta library. MiXCR, run by TCRdb on the PCR reads, gives a single entry per CDR3 protein. The data hold 250,000 to 400,000 distinct CDR3 sequences, with roughly 25% observed a single time. Germline V gene sequence: CDR1 SGHRS, CDR2 YFSETQ. The CDR3 has 15 amino acids. The V and J ends lost 7 bases and 4 bases, in that order; junction bases with no gene match: 5. The clonotype comes from a male patient younger than 18 who had a stem cell transplant for acute lymphoblastic leukemia, so the T cells may come from the graft donor. This chain connects TRBV5-1 to TRBJ2-6; the match to TRBD1 covers 10 bases. Sequenced here: PBMCs, mostly from graft donor cells, sampled 180 days after TCRalphabeta/CD19-depleted stem cell transplant. The DNA for the CDR3 is TGCGCCAGCCGACAGGGGGCATACGGGGCCAACGTCCTGACTTTC. Translating gives CASRQGAYGANVLTF.